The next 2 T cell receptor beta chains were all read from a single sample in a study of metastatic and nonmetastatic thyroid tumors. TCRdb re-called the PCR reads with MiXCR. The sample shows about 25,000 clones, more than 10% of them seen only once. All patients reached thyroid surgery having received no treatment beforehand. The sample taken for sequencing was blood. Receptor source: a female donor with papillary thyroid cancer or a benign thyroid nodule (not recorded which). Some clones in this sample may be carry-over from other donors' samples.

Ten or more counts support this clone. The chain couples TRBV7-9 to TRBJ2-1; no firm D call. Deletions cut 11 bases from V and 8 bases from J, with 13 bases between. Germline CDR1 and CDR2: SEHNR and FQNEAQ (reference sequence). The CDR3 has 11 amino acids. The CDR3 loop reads CAGEVVDEQFF. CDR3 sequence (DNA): TGTGCCGGCGAAGTGGTCGATGAGCAGTTCTTC. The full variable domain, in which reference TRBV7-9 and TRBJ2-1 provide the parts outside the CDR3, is DTGVSQNPRHKITKRGQNVTFRCDPISEHNRLYWYRQTLGQGPEFLTYFQNEAQLEKSRLLSDRFSAERPKGSFSTLEIQRTEQGDSAMYLCAGEVVDEQFFGPGTRLTVL.

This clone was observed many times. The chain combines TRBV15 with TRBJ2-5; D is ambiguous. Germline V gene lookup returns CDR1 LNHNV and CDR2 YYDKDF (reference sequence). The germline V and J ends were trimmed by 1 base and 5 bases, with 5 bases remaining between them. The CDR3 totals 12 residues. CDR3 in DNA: TGTGCCACCAGCAGAGCCTTGGAGACCCAGTACTTC. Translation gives CATSRALETQYF.